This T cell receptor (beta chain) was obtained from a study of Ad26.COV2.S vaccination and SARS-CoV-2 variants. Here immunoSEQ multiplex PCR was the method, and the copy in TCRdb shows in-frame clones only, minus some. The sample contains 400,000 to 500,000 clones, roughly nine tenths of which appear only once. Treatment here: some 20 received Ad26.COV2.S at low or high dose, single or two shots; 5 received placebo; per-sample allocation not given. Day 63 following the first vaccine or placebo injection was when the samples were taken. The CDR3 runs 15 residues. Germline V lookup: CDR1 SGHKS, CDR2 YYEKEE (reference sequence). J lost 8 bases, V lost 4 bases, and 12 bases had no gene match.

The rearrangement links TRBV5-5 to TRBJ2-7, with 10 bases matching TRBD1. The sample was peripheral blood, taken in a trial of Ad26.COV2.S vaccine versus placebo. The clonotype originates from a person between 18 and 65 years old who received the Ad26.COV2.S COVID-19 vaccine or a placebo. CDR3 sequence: CASSTGQGVTSQQYF. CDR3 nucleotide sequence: TGTGCCAGCAGCACCGGACAGGGGGTCACGTCGCAGCAGTACTTC.